A single sample is the source of the 5 T cell receptor beta chains below, sequenced in a study of graft-versus-host responses after intestinal transplantation. Sequenced by immunoSEQ multiplex PCR; TCRdb stores in-frame clones only, minus some. The sample contains about 97,000 clones, around nine tenths of which appear only once. The material was PBMCs, obtained approximately 470 days after intestinal transplant. The receptors were sampled from a human patient who received an intestinal transplant, so some T cells may come from the graft donor.

V gene TRBV29-1 combines with J gene TRBJ2-2, with D possibly matching TRBD1 (5 bases). Germline V gene data show CDR1 as SQVTM and CDR2 as ANQGSEA. CDR3 length equals 17 residues. Here the CDR3 reads CTVETLHDRLNTGELFF. CDR3 bases: TGCACCGTCGAGACCCTTCATGACAGACTGAACACCGGGGAGCTGTTTTTT.

With respect to this clone: Other DNA sequences in the sample encode the same CDR3. J is TRBJ1-4 and V is TRBV2, with unresolved D. This CDR3 is 14 amino acids long. The germline CDR1 and CDR2 sequences are SNHLY and FYNNEI. Trimming shortened V by 8 bases and J by 0 bases, and 10 bases separated the two germline ends. Here the CDR3 DNA reads TGTGCCAGCGGCAGGACGGCAACTAATGAAAAACTGTTTTTT. It encodes CASGRTATNEKLFF.

CDR3 bases: TGTGCCAGCAGCCGACAGGGAAACCAAGAGACCCAGTACTTC. This encodes CASSRQGNQETQYF. The chain carries TRBV9 and TRBJ2-5, with 7 bases fitting TRBD1. The CDR3 covers 14 residues. Germline lookup yields CDR1 SGDLS and CDR2 YYNGEE. V shed 4 bases, J shed 0 bases, and the junction held 3 bases outside the gene matches.

In its sample, this clone was seen once. J is TRBJ2-5 and V is TRBV14; 10 bases match TRBD1. Germline-derived CDR1 and CDR2 are SGHDN and FVKESK. CDR3 size: 15 residues. After removal of 6 bases from V and 2 bases from J, the junction contained 6 bases not matched to a gene. This chain's CDR3 is CASRPRTGGQETQYF. CDR3 DNA sequence: TGTGCCAGCAGACCCAGGACAGGGGGGCAAGAGACCCAGTACTTC.

The V call is TRBV19, the J call TRBJ2-1; no clear D. The germline V gene has CDR1 LNHDA and CDR2 SQIVND (reference sequence). The CDR3 is made up of 14 amino acids. V was trimmed by 7 bases and J by 0 bases, leaving 10 bases between them. The CDR3 region has the DNA TGTGCCAGTACCGTTGAAATCTCCTACAATGAGCAGTTCTTC. It encodes CASTVEISYNEQFF.